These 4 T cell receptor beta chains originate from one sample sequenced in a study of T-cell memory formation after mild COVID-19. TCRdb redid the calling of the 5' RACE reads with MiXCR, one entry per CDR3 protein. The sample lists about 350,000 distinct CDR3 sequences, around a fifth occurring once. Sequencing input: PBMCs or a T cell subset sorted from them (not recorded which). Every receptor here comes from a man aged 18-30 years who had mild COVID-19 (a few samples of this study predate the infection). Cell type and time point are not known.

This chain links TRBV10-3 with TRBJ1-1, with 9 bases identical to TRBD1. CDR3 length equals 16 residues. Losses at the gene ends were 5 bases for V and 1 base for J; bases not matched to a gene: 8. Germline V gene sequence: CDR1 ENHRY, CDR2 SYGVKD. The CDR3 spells CAISSGTGLGNTEAFF. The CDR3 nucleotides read TGTGCCATCAGTTCCGGGACAGGGCTTGGGAACACTGAAGCTTTCTTT.

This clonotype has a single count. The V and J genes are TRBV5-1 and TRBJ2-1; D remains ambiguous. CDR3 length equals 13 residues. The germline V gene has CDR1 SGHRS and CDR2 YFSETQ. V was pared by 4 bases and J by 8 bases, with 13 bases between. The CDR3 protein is CASSKDPPDEQFF. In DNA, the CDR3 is TGCGCCAGCAGCAAGGACCCACCGGATGAGCAGTTCTTC.

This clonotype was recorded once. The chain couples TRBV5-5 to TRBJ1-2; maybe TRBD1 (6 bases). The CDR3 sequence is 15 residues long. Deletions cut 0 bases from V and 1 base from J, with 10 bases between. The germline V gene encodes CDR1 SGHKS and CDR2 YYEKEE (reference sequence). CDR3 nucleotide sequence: TGTGCCAGCAGCTTGGGGACAGAAGATAACTATGGCTACACCTTC. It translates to CASSLGTEDNYGYTF.

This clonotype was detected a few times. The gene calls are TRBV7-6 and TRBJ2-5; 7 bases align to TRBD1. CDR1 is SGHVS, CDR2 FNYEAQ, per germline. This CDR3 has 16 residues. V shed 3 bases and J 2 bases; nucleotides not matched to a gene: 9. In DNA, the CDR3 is TGTGCCAGCAGCTTTGATACAGGGGAGACACAAGAGACCCAGTACTTC. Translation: CASSFDTGETQETQYF.